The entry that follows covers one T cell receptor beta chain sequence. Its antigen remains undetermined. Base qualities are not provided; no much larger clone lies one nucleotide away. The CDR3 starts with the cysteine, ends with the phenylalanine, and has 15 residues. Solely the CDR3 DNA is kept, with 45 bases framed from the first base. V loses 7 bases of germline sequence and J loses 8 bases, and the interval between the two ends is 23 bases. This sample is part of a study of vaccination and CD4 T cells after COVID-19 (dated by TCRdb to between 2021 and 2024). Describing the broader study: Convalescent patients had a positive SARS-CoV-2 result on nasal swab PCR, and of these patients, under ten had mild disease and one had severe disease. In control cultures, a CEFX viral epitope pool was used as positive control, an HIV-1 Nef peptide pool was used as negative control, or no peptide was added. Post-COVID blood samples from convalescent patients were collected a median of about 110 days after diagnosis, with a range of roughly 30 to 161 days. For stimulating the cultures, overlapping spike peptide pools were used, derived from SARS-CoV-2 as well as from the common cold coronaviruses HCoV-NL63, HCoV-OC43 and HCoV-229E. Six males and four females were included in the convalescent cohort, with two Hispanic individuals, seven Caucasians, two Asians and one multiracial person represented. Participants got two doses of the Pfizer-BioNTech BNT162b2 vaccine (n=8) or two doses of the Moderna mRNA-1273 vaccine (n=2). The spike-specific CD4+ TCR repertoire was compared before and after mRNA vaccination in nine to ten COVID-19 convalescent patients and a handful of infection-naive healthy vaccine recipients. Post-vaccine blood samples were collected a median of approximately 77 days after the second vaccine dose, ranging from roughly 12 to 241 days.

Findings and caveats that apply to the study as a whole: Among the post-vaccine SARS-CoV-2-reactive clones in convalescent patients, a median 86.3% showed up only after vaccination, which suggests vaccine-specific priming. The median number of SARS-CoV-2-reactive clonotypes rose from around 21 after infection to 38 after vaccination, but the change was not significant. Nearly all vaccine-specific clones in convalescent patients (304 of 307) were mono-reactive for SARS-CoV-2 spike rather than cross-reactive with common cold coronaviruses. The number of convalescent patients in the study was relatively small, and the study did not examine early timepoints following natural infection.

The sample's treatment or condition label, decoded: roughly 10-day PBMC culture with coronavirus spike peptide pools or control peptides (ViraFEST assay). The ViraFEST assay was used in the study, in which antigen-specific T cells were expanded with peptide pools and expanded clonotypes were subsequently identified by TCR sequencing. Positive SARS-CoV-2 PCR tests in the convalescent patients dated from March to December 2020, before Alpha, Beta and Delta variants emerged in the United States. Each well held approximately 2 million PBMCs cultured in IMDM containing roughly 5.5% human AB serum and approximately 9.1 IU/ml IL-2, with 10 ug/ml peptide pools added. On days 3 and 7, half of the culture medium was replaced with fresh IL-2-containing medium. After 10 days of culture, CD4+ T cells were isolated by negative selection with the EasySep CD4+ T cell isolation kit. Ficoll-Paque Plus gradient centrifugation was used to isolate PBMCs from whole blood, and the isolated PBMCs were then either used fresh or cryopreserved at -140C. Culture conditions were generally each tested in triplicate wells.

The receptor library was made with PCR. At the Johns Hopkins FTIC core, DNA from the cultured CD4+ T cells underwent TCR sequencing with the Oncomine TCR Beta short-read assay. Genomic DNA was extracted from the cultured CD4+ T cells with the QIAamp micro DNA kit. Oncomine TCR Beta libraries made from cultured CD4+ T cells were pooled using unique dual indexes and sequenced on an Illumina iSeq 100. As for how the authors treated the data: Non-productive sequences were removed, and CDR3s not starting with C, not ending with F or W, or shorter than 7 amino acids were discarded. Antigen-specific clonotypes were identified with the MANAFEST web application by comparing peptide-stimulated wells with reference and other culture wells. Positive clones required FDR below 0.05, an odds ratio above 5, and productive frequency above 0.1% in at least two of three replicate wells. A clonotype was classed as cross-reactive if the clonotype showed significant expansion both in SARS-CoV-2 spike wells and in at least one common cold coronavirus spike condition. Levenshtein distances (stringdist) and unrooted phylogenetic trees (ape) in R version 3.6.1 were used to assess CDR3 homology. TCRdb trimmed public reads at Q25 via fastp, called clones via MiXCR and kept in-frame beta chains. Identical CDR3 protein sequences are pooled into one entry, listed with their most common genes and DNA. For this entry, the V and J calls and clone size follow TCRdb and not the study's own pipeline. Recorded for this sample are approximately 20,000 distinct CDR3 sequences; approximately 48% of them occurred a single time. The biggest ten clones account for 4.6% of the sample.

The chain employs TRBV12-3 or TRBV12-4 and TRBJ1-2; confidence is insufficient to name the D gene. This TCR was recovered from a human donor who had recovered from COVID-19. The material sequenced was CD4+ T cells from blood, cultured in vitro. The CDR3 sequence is CASTPNRIAFVGYTF. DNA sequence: TGTGCCAGCACCCCAAATCGGATTGCCTTCGTAGGCTACACCTTC.